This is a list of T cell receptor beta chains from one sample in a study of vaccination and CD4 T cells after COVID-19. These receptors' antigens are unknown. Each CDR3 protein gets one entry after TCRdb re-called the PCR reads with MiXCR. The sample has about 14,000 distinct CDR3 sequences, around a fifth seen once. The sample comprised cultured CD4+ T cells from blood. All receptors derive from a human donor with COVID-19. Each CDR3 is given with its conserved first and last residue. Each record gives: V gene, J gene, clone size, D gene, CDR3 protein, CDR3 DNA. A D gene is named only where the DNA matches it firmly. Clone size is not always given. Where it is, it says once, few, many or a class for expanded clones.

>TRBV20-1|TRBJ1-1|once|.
CSARSPGAWAFF
TGCAGTGCTAGATCCCCTGGGGCGTGGGCTTTCTTT
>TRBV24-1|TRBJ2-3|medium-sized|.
CATRLGELTDTQYF
TGTGCCACCAGACTAGGGGAATTGACAGATACGCAGTATTTT
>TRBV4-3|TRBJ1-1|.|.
CASSPRLGFAEAFF
TGCGCCAGCAGCCCGCGGCTGGGGTTCGCTGAAGCTTTCTTT
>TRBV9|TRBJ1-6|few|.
CASSVALGEYNSPLHF
TGTGCCAGCAGCGTTGCACTGGGGGAATATAATTCACCCCTCCACTTT
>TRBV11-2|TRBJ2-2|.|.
CASSPGQINTGELFF
TGTGCCAGCAGCCCAGGACAGATAAACACCGGGGAGCTGTTTTTT
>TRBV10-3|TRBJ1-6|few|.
CAISEKGSSYNSPLHF
TGTGCCATCAGTGAGAAGGGTAGCTCCTATAATTCACCCCTCCACTTT
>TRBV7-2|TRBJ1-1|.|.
CASSFGNTEAFF
TGTGCCAGCAGCTTTGGGAACACTGAAGCTTTCTTT
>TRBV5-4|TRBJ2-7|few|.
CASSLLRGAIGEQYF
TGTGCCAGCAGCTTGTTACGGGGGGCAATCGGCGAGCAGTACTTC
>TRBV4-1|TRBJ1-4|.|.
CASSHSHPGATNEKLFF
TGCGCCAGCAGCCACTCACATCCAGGGGCAACTAATGAAAAACTGTTTTTT
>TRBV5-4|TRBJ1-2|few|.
CASSQSGGRGYTF
TGTGCCAGCAGCCAGTCGGGGGGGCGAGGCTACACCTTC
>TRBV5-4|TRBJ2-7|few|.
CASTGAGFSEQYF
TGTGCCAGCACGGGGGCAGGGTTCTCCGAGCAGTACTTC
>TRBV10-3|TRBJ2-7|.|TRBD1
CAIREGTGLGQYF
TGTGCCATCAGAGAGGGGACAGGGTTAGGGCAGTACTTC
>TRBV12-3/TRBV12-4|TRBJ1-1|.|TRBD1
CASTRDRANTEAFF
TGTGCCAGCACCCGGGACAGGGCAAACACTGAAGCTTTCTTT
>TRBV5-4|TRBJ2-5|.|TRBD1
CASSPGQKQETQYF
TGTGCCAGCAGCCCGGGACAGAAACAAGAGACCCAGTACTTC
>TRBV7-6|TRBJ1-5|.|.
CASSLFGGGSNQPQHF
TGTGCCAGCAGCTTATTTGGGGGGGGTAGCAATCAGCCCCAGCATTTT
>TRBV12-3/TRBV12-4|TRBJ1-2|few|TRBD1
CASNQDRGNGYTF
TGTGCCAGCAACCAGGACAGGGGAAACGGCTACACCTTC
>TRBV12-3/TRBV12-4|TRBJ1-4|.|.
CASSPTLREKLFF
TGTGCCAGCAGTCCCACCCTCCGAGAAAAACTGTTTTTT
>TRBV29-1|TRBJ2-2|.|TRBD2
CSVEDLAGGTGELFF
TGCAGCGTTGAAGATTTAGCGGGGGGCACCGGGGAGCTGTTTTTT
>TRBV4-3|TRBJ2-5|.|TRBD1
CASSQNTGGVETQYF
TGCGCCAGCAGCCAAAACACAGGGGGCGTTGAGACCCAGTACTTC
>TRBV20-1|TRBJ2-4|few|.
CSAAGGRDIQYF
TGCAGCGCCGCCGGGGGTCGGGACATTCAGTACTTC
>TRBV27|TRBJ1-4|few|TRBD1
CASSSKQGARTNEKLFF
TGTGCCAGCAGTTCTAAACAGGGGGCGCGAACTAATGAAAAACTGTTTTTT
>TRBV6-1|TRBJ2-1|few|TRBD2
CASRAPSGGYNEQFF
TGTGCCAGCAGGGCCCCTAGCGGGGGTTACAATGAGCAGTTCTTC
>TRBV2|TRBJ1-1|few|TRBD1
CASNRDRGNTEAFF
TGTGCCAGCAACCGGGACAGGGGAAACACTGAAGCTTTCTTT
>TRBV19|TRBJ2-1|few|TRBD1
CASSRTGDGYNEQFF
TGTGCCAGTAGTAGAACAGGGGATGGGTACAATGAGCAGTTCTTC